The rows below give T cell receptor beta chains drawn from one sample of a study of T-cell memory formation after mild COVID-19. TCRdb reprocessed the 5' RACE reads with MiXCR, giving one entry per CDR3 protein. The table records under 450,000 distinct CDR3 sequences, around a fifth of them present only once. Sequenced: PBMCs or a T cell subset sorted from them (not recorded which). The receptors originated from a young man who had mild COVID-19 (a few samples of this study predate the infection). Cell type and time point are not known. Each CDR3 is given with its conserved first and last residue. A D gene is named only where the DNA matches it firmly. The listing skips clone size in some rows; elsewhere it reads once, few, many or a size class.

D | J | V | size | length | CDR3 | DNA
. | TRBJ1-1 | TRBV7-9 | many | 12 | CASSFAGTEAFF | TGTGCCAGCAGCTTCGCGGGGACTGAAGCTTTCTTT
. | TRBJ1-5 | TRBV6-2/TRBV6-3 | . | 15 | CASSRPAAGNQPQHF | TGTGCCAGCAGTCGTCCTGCGGCCGGCAATCAGCCCCAGCATTTT
. | TRBJ1-1 | TRBV9 | few | 14 | CASSVEAMNTEAFF | TGTGCCAGCAGCGTAGAAGCTATGAACACTGAAGCTTTCTTT
. | TRBJ1-2 | TRBV7-9 | . | 12 | CASSLSLGGYTF | TGTGCCAGCAGCTTAAGCTTAGGTGGCTACACCTTC
. | TRBJ1-5 | TRBV6-2/TRBV6-3 | . | 12 | CASSGGYQPQHF | TGTGCCAGCAGTGGGGGATATCAGCCCCAGCATTTT
TRBD2 | TRBJ2-3 | TRBV20-1 | . | 16 | CSAALRAGASTDTQYF | TGCAGTGCTGCCCTCCGGGCGGGAGCAAGCACAGATACGCAGTATTTT
. | TRBJ2-3 | TRBV5-1 | . | 15 | CASSLLGIMADTQYF | TGCGCCAGCAGCTTGCTTGGAATCATGGCAGATACGCAGTATTTT
TRBD1 | TRBJ1-1 | TRBV5-1 | few | 17 | CASSLARGRRMNTEAFF | TGCGCCAGCAGCTTGGCCAGGGGGCGCAGGATGAACACTGAAGCTTTCTTT
. | TRBJ2-3 | TRBV7-9 | few | 15 | CASSHGGQGRDTQYF | TGTGCCAGCAGCCACGGGGGGCAGGGCCGGGATACGCAGTATTTT
TRBD2 | TRBJ2-3 | TRBV19 | few | 15 | CASRHPGLSTDTQYF | TGTGCCAGTAGGCACCCGGGACTAAGCACAGATACGCAGTATTTT
. | TRBJ1-4 | TRBV7-2 | . | 13 | CASSDSGGEKLFF | TGTGCCAGCAGCGACTCCGGGGGTGAAAAACTGTTTTTT
. | TRBJ2-7 | TRBV6-5 | . | 15 | CASSYSSGFPYEQYF | TGTGCCAGCAGTTACTCGAGTGGCTTCCCCTACGAGCAGTACTTC
TRBD1 | TRBJ1-2 | TRBV6-2/TRBV6-3 | few | 11 | CASGQGYGYTF | TGTGCCAGTGGACAGGGCTATGGCTACACCTTC
. | TRBJ2-7 | TRBV18 | few | 14 | CASSTYRDSHEQYF | TGTGCCAGCTCAACTTACCGGGACTCCCACGAGCAGTACTTC
. | TRBJ2-2 | TRBV19 | . | 15 | CASTKRYGGTGELFF | TGTGCCAGTACCAAGAGGTATGGTGGCACCGGGGAGCTGTTTTTT
TRBD1 | TRBJ1-1 | TRBV27 | few | 14 | CASGGQGLNTEAFF | TGTGCCAGCGGGGGACAGGGCTTGAACACTGAAGCTTTCTTT
. | TRBJ2-2 | TRBV29-1 | . | 13 | CSVRRENTGELFF | TGCAGCGTTCGCAGGGAGAACACCGGGGAGCTGTTTTTT
. | TRBJ2-2 | TRBV6-2/TRBV6-3 | medium-sized | 13 | CASSYSTTGELFF | TGTGCCAGCAGTTACTCGACCACCGGGGAGCTGTTTTTT
. | TRBJ1-2 | TRBV7-9 | . | 13 | CASSLAGVGGYTF | TGTGCCAGCAGCTTAGCAGGGGTTGGTGGCTACACCTTC
. | TRBJ1-1 | TRBV5-1 | few | 17 | CASSLDIRRGDNTEAFF | TGCGCCAGCAGCTTGGATATCAGGAGGGGGGATAACACTGAAGCTTTCTTT
TRBD1 | TRBJ2-7 | TRBV7-6 | few | 13 | CASSDRQGREQYF | TGTGCCAGCAGTGACCGACAGGGACGCGAGCAGTACTTC
. | TRBJ2-5 | TRBV5-1 | few | 14 | CASSLGQLQETQYF | TGCGCCAGCAGCTTAGGGCAGCTCCAAGAGACCCAGTACTTC
. | TRBJ2-4 | TRBV11-3 | few | 15 | CASSLGGSAKNIQYF | TGTGCCAGCAGCTTAGGGGGCTCCGCCAAAAACATTCAGTACTTC
TRBD2 | TRBJ2-3 | TRBV11-2 | . | 16 | CASSLGAGGGTDTQYF | TGTGCCAGCAGCTTAGGCGCGGGGGGGGGCACAGATACGCAGTATTTT
. | TRBJ1-2 | TRBV2 | . | 13 | CASSPGSSYGYTF | TGTGCCAGCAGTCCAGGGTCCTCCTATGGCTACACCTTC
TRBD2 | TRBJ2-3 | TRBV7-3 | . | 17 | CASSPGTSGGARDTQYF | TGTGCCAGCAGCCCGGGGACTAGCGGGGGGGCCCGGGATACGCAGTATTTT
. | TRBJ2-3 | TRBV5-5 | many | 13 | CASSLDGPDTQYF | TGTGCCAGCAGCTTGGATGGGCCAGATACGCAGTATTTT
. | TRBJ2-7 | TRBV6-1 | few | 13 | CASSATGFYEQYF | TGTGCCAGCAGCGCAACGGGGTTCTACGAGCAGTACTTC
. | TRBJ1-5 | TRBV27 | few | 14 | CASSYGGSNQPQHF | TGTGCCAGCAGTTACGGGGGTAGCAATCAGCCCCAGCATTTT
. | TRBJ1-1 | TRBV5-1 | few | 13 | CASGVLRNTEAFF | TGCGCCAGCGGGGTGTTGCGGAACACTGAAGCTTTCTTT
TRBD1 | TRBJ2-1 | TRBV29-1 | few | 12 | CSGTDRTYEQFF | TGCAGCGGAACGGACAGGACCTATGAGCAGTTCTTC
TRBD2 | TRBJ2-2 | TRBV7-2 | . | 14 | CASSRGGVTGELFF | TGTGCCAGCAGCCGGGGGGGCGTAACCGGGGAGCTGTTTTTT
TRBD2 | TRBJ2-2 | TRBV6-5 | . | 17 | CASSYSSGGPGTGELFF | TGTGCCAGCAGTTACTCGTCGGGGGGGCCGGGCACCGGGGAGCTGTTTTTT
TRBD1 | TRBJ1-6 | TRBV20-1 | . | 17 | CSAIQGARSSYNSPLHF | TGCAGTGCTATCCAGGGGGCACGGAGCTCCTATAATTCACCCCTCCACTTT
TRBD1 | TRBJ1-5 | TRBV20-1 | once | 15 | CSAGQTGGGNQPQHF | TGCAGTGCTGGGCAGACAGGGGGCGGCAATCAGCCCCAGCATTTT
. | TRBJ2-7 | TRBV5-1 | . | 15 | CASRFEGKQVDEQYF | TGCGCCAGCAGGTTCGAGGGGAAACAAGTCGACGAGCAGTACTTC
TRBD2 | TRBJ2-4 | TRBV6-2/TRBV6-3 | . | 16 | CASSPEPGLAANIQYF | TGTGCCAGCAGCCCCGAACCGGGACTAGCGGCGAACATTCAGTACTTC
. | TRBJ1-1 | TRBV7-9 | . | 13 | CASSLPGAGEAFF | TGTGCCAGCAGCCTCCCCGGGGCCGGTGAAGCTTTCTTT
TRBD1 | TRBJ2-6 | TRBV7-8 | . | 15 | CASSFEGAGANVLTF | TGTGCCAGCAGCTTCGAGGGGGCAGGGGCCAACGTCCTGACTTTC
TRBD1 | TRBJ2-1 | TRBV7-8 | . | 12 | CASSRGQPEQFF | TGTGCCAGCAGCCGGGGACAGCCGGAGCAGTTCTTC
. | TRBJ2-5 | TRBV9 | few | 16 | CASSYRTGLYQETQYF | TGTGCCAGCAGCTATAGAACCGGATTGTACCAAGAGACCCAGTACTTC
. | TRBJ1-6 | TRBV7-3 | few | 14 | CASSYGTRNSPLHF | TGTGCCAGCAGCTACGGGACCAGAAATTCACCCCTCCACTTT
TRBD1 | TRBJ1-1 | TRBV28 | . | 14 | CASSPPSTGTEAFF | TGTGCCAGCAGCCCCCCTTCGACAGGGACTGAAGCTTTCTTT
. | TRBJ2-2 | TRBV6-5 | many | 13 | CASSSQGSGELFF | TGTGCCAGCAGTTCTCAGGGGTCCGGGGAGCTGTTTTTT
. | TRBJ1-1 | TRBV10-3 | few | 12 | CAISGVQTEAFF | TGTGCCATCAGTGGGGTTCAGACTGAAGCTTTCTTT
. | TRBJ2-3 | TRBV23-1 | few | 14 | CASSRGFRVDTQYF | TGCGCCAGCAGTCGCGGATTCAGGGTGGATACGCAGTATTTT
. | TRBJ2-3 | TRBV21-1 | . | 16 | CASSSLIIHNTDTQYF | TGTGCCAGCAGCAGTTTGATAATCCACAACACAGATACGCAGTATTTT
. | TRBJ2-1 | TRBV5-6 | few | 14 | CATYQWGGYNEQFF | TGTGCCACCTATCAGTGGGGCGGATACAATGAGCAGTTCTTC
TRBD1 | TRBJ2-7 | TRBV4-3 | many | 14 | CASSQGTGTYEQYF | TGCGCCAGCAGCCAAGGGACAGGGACCTACGAGCAGTACTTC
. | TRBJ2-5 | TRBV15 | many | 15 | CATSRDRRPQETQYF | TGTGCCACCAGCAGAGATCGGCGGCCCCAAGAGACCCAGTACTTC
. | TRBJ2-3 | TRBV3-1 | . | 15 | CASSHEGDSTDTQYF | TGTGCCAGCAGCCACGAAGGGGATAGCACAGATACGCAGTATTTT
. | TRBJ1-2 | TRBV6-5 | . | 13 | CASSYRLTDGYTF | TGTGCCAGCAGTTACCGTCTGACAGATGGCTACACCTTC
. | TRBJ1-1 | TRBV12-3/TRBV12-4 | . | 14 | CASSRGTPNTEAFF | TGTGCCAGCAGCCGCGGGACACCGAACACTGAAGCTTTCTTT